A single sample is the source of the 32 T cell receptor beta chains below, sequenced in a study of a mutant IDH1 vaccine in newly diagnosed glioma. The sample's time point: week 5, during vaccination. Mutant IDH1 20-mer peptide, at 300 ug, made up each vaccine dose, with topical imiquimod. These receptors' targets are unknown. Sequencing used immunoSEQ multiplex PCR; TCRdb keeps in-frame clones, though not all of them. The sample lists about 40,000 clones, approximately 91% occurring once. Material: PBMCs, obtained from a glioma patient whose treatment included an IDH1 peptide vaccine. All receptors derive from a man aged 50 to 60 with glioma.

There are a few counts of this clone. The chain links TRBV25-1 to TRBJ1-1; D unresolved. The germline V gene has CDR1 MGHDK and CDR2 SYGVNS. V lost 4 bases, J lost 7 bases, and 13 bases lay in between. This CDR3 has 13 amino acids. Here the CDR3 DNA reads TGTGCCAGCAGTGGTCCGGAGGCCCTTGAAGCTTTCTTT. Its translation: CASSGPEALEAFF.

The chain has TRBV7-2 and TRBJ2-7; D perhaps matches TRBD2 (5 bases). V shed 3 bases and J shed 3 bases, with 9 bases lying between them. Germline CDR1 reads SGHTA; CDR2 reads FQGNSA. This CDR3 has 13 amino acids. This CDR3 reads CASSFSAGYEQYF. The CDR3 bases are TGTGCCAGCAGCTTTAGTGCGGGCTACGAGCAGTACTTC.

The chain joins TRBV9 to TRBJ2-6; D is undetermined. Germline loops: CDR1 SGDLS, CDR2 YYNGEE. The CDR3 runs to 12 residues. The CDR3 DNA is TGTGACCAGCAGGTAAGGGCCAACGTCCTGACTTTC. Its translation: CDQQVRANVLTF.

This clone was observed a single time. The chain joins TRBV5-4 to TRBJ2-1, with no clear D. V lost 0 bases to trimming and J lost 7 bases, with 11 bases between them. CDR1 is SGHNT and CDR2 is YYREEE in the germline V gene (reference sequence). The CDR3 length is 14 residues. CDR3 nucleotides: TGTGCCAGCAGCTTGGCCTTACGAAAAAATGAGCAGTTCTTC. Translation: CASSLALRKNEQFF.

This clone was observed a handful of times. The V and J genes are TRBV18 and TRBJ1-1, with D uncertain. The germline V gene encodes CDR1 KGHSH and CDR2 LQKENI. The CDR3 has 12 residues. Trimming shortened V by 3 bases and J by 2 bases, and 4 bases separated the two germline ends. CDR3 DNA sequence: TGTGCCAGCTCACCCCTTAACACTGAAGCTTTCTTT. Residues: CASSPLNTEAFF.

The chain uses TRBV7-2 and TRBJ2-7, with TRBD2 matching over 12 bases. This CDR3 is built from 16 residues. Germline CDR1 SGHTA, CDR2 FQGNSA. The trim removed 5 bases at V and 1 base at J, leaving 6 bases unmatched. The CDR3 DNA is TGTGCCAGCAGCCCTCTAGCGGGGGGGCGGTCCTACGAGCAGTACTTC. Its translation: CASSPLAGGRSYEQYF.

The chain couples TRBV19 to TRBJ1-5; no firm D call. With 3 bases removed from V and 1 base from J, the gap between germline ends came to 10 bases. This CDR3 has 15 residues. Germline V gene data show CDR1 as LNHDA and CDR2 as SQIVND (reference sequence). The CDR3 DNA is TGTGCCAGTAGTATCCGAGGCAACAGCAATCAGCCCCAGCATTTT. It translates to CASSIRGNSNQPQHF.

The chain combines TRBV19 with TRBJ1-5; a weak D match, TRBD1 (5 bases). From germline, CDR1 is LNHDA and CDR2 SQIVND (reference sequence). The CDR3 consists of 15 residues. Trimming pared 3 bases from V and 0 bases from J, leaving 9 bases between. For the CDR3, the DNA is TGTGCCAGTAGTATCGGGGGGGGTAGCAATCAGCCCCAGCATTTT. It translates to CASSIGGGSNQPQHF.

The chain uses TRBV6-5 and TRBJ1-2; a possible D gene is TRBD1 (5 bases). Trimming shortened V by 5 bases and J by 4 bases, and 5 bases separated the two germline ends. The germline V gene encodes CDR1 MNHEY and CDR2 SVGAGI. The CDR3 loop spans 11 amino acids. CDR3 sequence reads: CASSRGYGYTF. CDR3 coding DNA: TGTGCCAGCAGTAGGGGCTATGGCTACACCTTC.

This clone appeared once. The CDR3 bases are TGTGCCAGCAACAGGGATATCGTCAATCAGCCCCAGCATTTT. Amino acid sequence: CASNRDIVNQPQHF. The chain has TRBV6-6 and TRBJ1-5, with D maybe TRBD1 (6 bases). This CDR3 has 14 amino acids. Germline V lookup: CDR1 MNHNY, CDR2 SVGAGI (reference sequence). Trimming removed 7 bases at V and 3 bases at J, with 13 bases between.

V usage is TRBV30 and J usage is TRBJ2-5, with 8 bases matching TRBD2. The CDR3 has 15 amino acids. The germline CDR1 and CDR2 sequences are GTSNPN and SVGIG (reference sequence). CDR3: CAFQTGSSGQETQYF. CDR3 DNA: TGTGCTTTTCAAACGGGGTCTAGCGGGCAAGAGACCCAGTACTTC.

The rearrangement links TRBV6-5 to TRBJ1-5; D uncertain. Germline values: CDR1 MNHEY, CDR2 SVGAGI. Deletions cut 4 bases from V and 7 bases from J, with 8 bases between. The CDR3 has 12 residues. The chain's CDR3 is CASSSTRQPQHF. CDR3 coding DNA: TGTGCCAGCAGTTCGACACGGCAGCCCCAGCATTTT.

This chain joins TRBV6-5 and TRBJ2-7; D possibly corresponds to TRBD2 (7 bases). The length of the CDR3 is 14 residues. CDR1 is MNHEY and CDR2 is SVGAGI in the germline V gene. The V end lost 1 base, the J end lost 2 bases, and 9 bases lay between the germline ends. The CDR3 loop reads CASSYLGGAYEQYF. CDR3 DNA sequence: TGTGCCAGCAGTTACTTAGGGGGGGCCTACGAGCAGTACTTC.

This chain links TRBV18 with TRBJ1-1, with 7 nucleotides matching TRBD1. V was pared by 1 base and J by 0 bases, with 5 bases of the junction left unmatched. Germline V gives CDR1 KGHSH, CDR2 LQKENI. The CDR3 sequence is 16 residues long. The CDR3 loop is CASSPQTRGMNTEAFF. The CDR3 bases are TGTGCCAGCTCACCACAAACCAGGGGGATGAACACTGAAGCTTTCTTT.

The chain recombines TRBV19 with TRBJ1-5, with D possibly matching TRBD1 (5 bases). In germline, CDR1 is LNHDA, CDR2 SQIVND (reference sequence). V was shortened by 5 bases and J by 2 bases, with 13 bases between the two germline ends. This CDR3 has 15 residues. DNA for the CDR3: TGTGCCAGTAGTGTGGGGGGGTTCGGCAATCAGCCCCAGCATTTT. Residues: CASSVGGFGNQPQHF.

The sample holds a few counts of this clone. This chain links TRBV5-6 with TRBJ1-5; D is ambiguous. V was cut by 0 bases and J by 4 bases, with 5 bases left in between. The length of the CDR3 is 13 residues. The germline V gene encodes CDR1 SGHDT and CDR2 YYEEEE. CDR3 amino acids: CASSLGPNQPQHF. CDR3 nucleotides: TGTGCCAGCAGCTTGGGCCCGAATCAGCCCCAGCATTTT.

The chain links TRBV7-2 to TRBJ2-5, with a weak D call TRBD2 (5 bases). This CDR3 is built from 17 residues. Germline CDR1 SGHTA, CDR2 FQGNSA. V was trimmed by 5 bases and J by 0 bases, leaving 19 bases between them. Here the CDR3 reads CASSPISSLRDQETQYF. For the CDR3, the DNA is TGTGCCAGCAGCCCGATATCTAGCTTACGAGACCAAGAGACCCAGTACTTC. Variable domain in full (rest from reference TRBV7-2 and TRBJ2-5): GAGVSQSPSNKVTEKGKDVELRCDPISGHTALYWYRQSLGQGLEFLIYFQGNSAPDKSGLPSDRFSAERTGGSVSTLTIQRTQQEDSAVYLCASSPISSLRDQETQYFGPGTRLLVL.

J is TRBJ2-3 and V is TRBV4-2; 10 bases are shared with TRBD2. The germline V gene encodes CDR1 LGHNA and CDR2 YNFKEQ. The CDR3 loop spans 16 amino acids. V lost 0 bases to trimming and J lost 4 bases; unmatched junction nucleotides: 4. The CDR3 nucleotides are TGTGCCAGCAGCCAAGATCTGACTAGCGGGTCAGATACGCAGTATTTT. It specifies CASSQDLTSGSDTQYF.

The chain carries TRBV11-2 and TRBJ1-2, with TRBD1 as a possible D gene (5 bases). Germline V CDR1 and CDR2: SGHAT, FQNNGV. The CDR3 loop spans 14 amino acids. Trimming pared 6 bases from V and 8 bases from J, leaving 19 bases between. The CDR3 reads CASSLDTLSGGYTF. The CDR3 DNA reads TGTGCCAGCAGTTTGGACACTCTCAGCGGGGGCTACACCTTC.

The rearrangement links TRBV19 to TRBJ2-3; 7 bases agree with TRBD2. V trimming: 4 bases; J trimming: 0 bases; junction bases outside the gene matches: 10. The CDR3 covers 17 residues. In germline, CDR1 is LNHDA, CDR2 SQIVND (reference sequence). The CDR3 sequence: CASSKVSSGVSTDTQYF. As DNA, the CDR3 is TGTGCCAGTAGTAAAGTCAGCAGCGGGGTTAGCACAGATACGCAGTATTTT.

V gene TRBV27 combines with J gene TRBJ2-2, with a tentative D call TRBD2 (7 bases). Germline CDR1 is MNHEY and CDR2 is SMNVEV (reference sequence). V was pared by 8 bases and J by 7 bases, with 26 bases between. The CDR3 is made up of 17 amino acids. The CDR3 DNA reads TGTGCCAGCTTCGGGGGCCGGGGGGCGGGACGGGGCGGGGAGCTGTTTTTT. Amino acids: CASFGGRGAGRGGELFF.

This rearrangement joins TRBV25-1 to TRBJ2-7, with D uncertain. Per the germline V gene, CDR1 is MGHDK and CDR2 is SYGVNS. V shed 6 bases and J shed 2 bases, with 14 bases lying between them. CDR3 length: 14 amino acids. The CDR3 DNA is TGTGCCAGCAGCGCGATAGACCGACCCTACGAGCAGTACTTC. It specifies CASSAIDRPYEQYF.

The chain recombines TRBV6-6 with TRBJ1-1; D uncertain. The CDR3 runs to 14 residues. V gave up 8 bases and J gave up 2 bases, with 15 bases separating them. From germline, CDR1 is MNHNY and CDR2 SVGAGI (reference sequence). In nucleotides, the CDR3 is TGTGCCAGCTCCAGCCCGAGGCATAACACTGAAGCTTTCTTT. Residues: CASSSPRHNTEAFF.

The rearrangement joins TRBV27 to TRBJ2-5; 9 bases agree with TRBD2. V gave up 6 bases and J gave up 5 bases; unmatched junction bases: 10. Germline values: CDR1 MNHEY, CDR2 SMNVEV (reference sequence). This CDR3 is built from 15 residues. Here the CDR3 DNA reads TGTGCCAGCAGCCTGAGCGGGGGGCCATGGGAGACCCAGTACTTC. This encodes CASSLSGGPWETQYF.

The chain has TRBV15 and TRBJ1-2; D is possibly TRBD1 (5 bases). V was trimmed by 3 bases and J by 8 bases, leaving 16 bases between them. Germline CDR1 is LNHNV and CDR2 is YYDKDF (reference sequence). The CDR3 runs 14 residues. CDR3 sequence (DNA): TGTGCCACCAGCAGGAGCCCGGGGGAGCGAGGCTACACCTTC. Translation: CATSRSPGERGYTF. Full variable domain (missing parts from reference TRBV15 and TRBJ1-2): DAMVIQNPRYQVTQFGKPVTLSCSQTLNHNVMYWYQQKSSQAPKLLFHYYDKDFNNEADTPDNFQSRRPNTSFCFLDIRSPGLGDTAMYLCATSRSPGERGYTFGSGTRLTVV.

This sequence joins TRBV7-8 and TRBJ2-5; tentatively, D is TRBD2 (8 bases). Germline assignment: CDR1 SGHVS and CDR2 FQNEAQ. V lost 8 bases, J lost 2 bases, and 24 bases lay in between. The length of the CDR3 is 17 residues. Here the CDR3 reads CASAPSGGVAGQETQYF. The CDR3 region has the DNA TGTGCCAGCGCTCCATCAGGGGGGGTAGCGGGACAAGAGACCCAGTACTTC.

The gene calls are TRBV6-6 and TRBJ2-1, with TRBD2 matching 7 bases. The CDR3 runs 12 residues. Trimming cost V 11 bases and J 6 bases; bases outside gene matches: 7. Germline V gene lookup returns CDR1 MNHNY and CDR2 SVGAGI (reference sequence). The CDR3 spells CAARGVGNEQFF. CDR3 sequence (DNA): TGTGCCGCACGGGGGGTAGGCAATGAGCAGTTCTTC.

This clone came up once. The chain carries TRBV7-8 and TRBJ2-3, with D perhaps matching TRBD1 or TRBD2 (5 bases each). Germline lookup yields CDR1 SGHVS and CDR2 FQNEAQ. V gave up 2 bases and J gave up 2 bases, with 14 bases separating them. The CDR3 is 16 residues long. The CDR3 sequence: CASSLRDGKTTDTQYF. Here the CDR3 DNA reads TGTGCCAGCAGCTTAAGGGACGGGAAGACCACAGATACGCAGTATTTT.

The V and J genes are TRBV30 and TRBJ1-6, with unresolved D. This CDR3 spans 12 amino acids. Trimming pared 7 bases from V and 6 bases from J, leaving 10 bases between. Germline loops: CDR1 GTSNPN, CDR2 SVGIG (reference sequence). The CDR3 region is CASRGLNSPLHF. The CDR3 nucleotides read TGTGCCTCCCGGGGTCTTAATTCACCCCTCCACTTT.

The J gene is TRBJ1-5, the V gene TRBV6-6; D is ambiguous. The germline V and J ends were trimmed by 6 bases and 1 base, with 4 bases remaining between them. The CDR3 contains 12 residues. Germline loops: CDR1 MNHNY, CDR2 SVGAGI (reference sequence). CDR3 loop: CASSQSNQPQHF. CDR3 in DNA: TGTGCCAGCAGCCAAAGCAATCAGCCCCAGCATTTT.

The chain couples TRBV14 to TRBJ2-2, with D uncertain. The ends were cut back, 6 bases at V and 4 bases at J, with 9 bases in the middle. The CDR3 runs 13 residues. Germline values: CDR1 SGHDN, CDR2 FVKESK. The CDR3 loop is CASRSTFTGELFF. The DNA of the CDR3 is TGTGCCAGCAGGAGCACATTCACCGGGGAGCTGTTTTTT. The whole variable domain, filled in from reference TRBV14 and TRBJ2-2, reads EAGVTQFPSHSVIEKGQTVTLRCDPISGHDNLYWYRRVMGKEIKFLLHFVKESKQDESGMPNNRFLAERTGGTYSTLKVQPAELEDSGVYFCASRSTFTGELFFGEGSRLTVL.

The gene calls are TRBV4-3 and TRBJ1-4; no clear D. CDR1 is LGHNA and CDR2 is YSLEER in the germline V gene. The CDR3 has 17 residues. V lost 0 bases and J 0 bases, leaving 11 bases between the germline ends. As DNA, the CDR3 is TGCGCCAGCAGCCAAGATCCGGCGGTTGCAACTAATGAAAAACTGTTTTTT. This sequence encodes CASSQDPAVATNEKLFF.